The clone carrying this T cell receptor beta chain occurred a few times. This sample stems from a study of blood T cell repertoires in COVID-19. Produced via immunoSEQ multiplex PCR; TCRdb's table is partial and in-frame only. The data contain tens of thousands of clones, 83% of them singletons. V gave up 3 bases and J gave up 5 bases, with 17 bases separating them. Germline assignment: CDR1 KGHSH and CDR2 LQKENI. This CDR3 region has 15 residues. This clonotype was obtained from a man aged 50 to 59 with COVID-19, enrolled during active disease. What was sequenced was peripheral blood. The chain recombines TRBV18 with TRBJ2-7, with D possibly being TRBD2 (6 bases). Here the CDR3 DNA reads TGTGCCAGCTCACCCGCTAGCGAGTACCTGGACGAGCAGTACTTC. This gives the protein CASSPASEYLDEQYF.